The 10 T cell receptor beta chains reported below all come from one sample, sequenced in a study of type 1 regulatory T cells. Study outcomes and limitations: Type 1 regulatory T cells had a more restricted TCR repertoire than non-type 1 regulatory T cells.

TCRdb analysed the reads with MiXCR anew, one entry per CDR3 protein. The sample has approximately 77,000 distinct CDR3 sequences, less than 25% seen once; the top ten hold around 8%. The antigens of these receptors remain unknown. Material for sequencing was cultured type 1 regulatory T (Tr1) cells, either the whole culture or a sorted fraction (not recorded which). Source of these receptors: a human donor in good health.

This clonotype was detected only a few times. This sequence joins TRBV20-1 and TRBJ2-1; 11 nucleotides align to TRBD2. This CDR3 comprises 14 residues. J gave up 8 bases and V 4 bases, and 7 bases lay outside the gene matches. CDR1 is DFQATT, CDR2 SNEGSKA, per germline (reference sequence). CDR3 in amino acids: CSAIPGLAEDEQFF. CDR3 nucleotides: TGCAGTGCTATCCCGGGACTAGCGGAGGATGAGCAGTTCTTC.

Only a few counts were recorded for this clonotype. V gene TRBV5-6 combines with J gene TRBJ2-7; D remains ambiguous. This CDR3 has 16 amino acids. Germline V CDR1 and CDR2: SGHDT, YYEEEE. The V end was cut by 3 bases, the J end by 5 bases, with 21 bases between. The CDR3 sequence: CASSSTPSVTFDEQYF. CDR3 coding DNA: TGTGCCAGCAGCTCAACTCCGAGCGTGACGTTCGACGAGCAGTACTTC.

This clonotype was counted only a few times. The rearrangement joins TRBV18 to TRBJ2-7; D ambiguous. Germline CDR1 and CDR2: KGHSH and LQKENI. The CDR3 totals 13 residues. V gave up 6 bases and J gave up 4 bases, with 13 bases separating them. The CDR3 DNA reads TGTGCCAGCTCCCCAAACGTTGAATACGAGCAGTACTTC. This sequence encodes CASSPNVEYEQYF.

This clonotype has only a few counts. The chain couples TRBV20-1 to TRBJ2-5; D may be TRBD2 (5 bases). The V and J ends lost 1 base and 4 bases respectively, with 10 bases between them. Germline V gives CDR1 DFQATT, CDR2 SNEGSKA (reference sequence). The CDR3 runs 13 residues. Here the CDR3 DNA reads TGCAGTGCTAGAGCCCCTAGCCGAGAGACCCAGTACTTC. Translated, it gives CSARAPSRETQYF.

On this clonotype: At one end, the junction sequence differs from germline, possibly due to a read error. The CDR3 nucleotides read TGTGCCAGCAGTTTTGGGGACAGGGCCGGGAGCTACGCCTTC. It translates to CASSFGDRAGSYAF. The chain recombines TRBV27 with TRBJ1-2; 9 bases fit TRBD1. CDR3 length: 14 amino acids. Germline CDR1 is MNHEY and CDR2 is SMNVEV (reference sequence).

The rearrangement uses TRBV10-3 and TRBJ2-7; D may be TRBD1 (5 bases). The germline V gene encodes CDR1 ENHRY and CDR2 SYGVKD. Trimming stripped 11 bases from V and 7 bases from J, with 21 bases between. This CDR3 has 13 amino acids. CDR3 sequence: CAVQNQGAEEQYF. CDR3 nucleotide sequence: TGTGCCGTACAAAACCAAGGGGCTGAGGAGCAGTACTTC.

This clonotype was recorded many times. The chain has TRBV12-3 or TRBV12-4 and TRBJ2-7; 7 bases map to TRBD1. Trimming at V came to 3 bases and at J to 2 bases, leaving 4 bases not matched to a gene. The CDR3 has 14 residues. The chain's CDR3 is CASSFGQATYEQYF. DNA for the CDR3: TGTGCCAGCAGTTTTGGACAGGCTACCTACGAGCAGTACTTC.

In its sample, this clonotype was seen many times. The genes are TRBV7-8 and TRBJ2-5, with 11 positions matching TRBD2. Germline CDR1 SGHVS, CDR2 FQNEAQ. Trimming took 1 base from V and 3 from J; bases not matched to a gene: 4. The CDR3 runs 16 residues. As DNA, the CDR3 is TGTGCCAGCAGCTTAGGTCTTAGCGGGAGGGAAGAGACCCAGTACTTC. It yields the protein CASSLGLSGREETQYF.

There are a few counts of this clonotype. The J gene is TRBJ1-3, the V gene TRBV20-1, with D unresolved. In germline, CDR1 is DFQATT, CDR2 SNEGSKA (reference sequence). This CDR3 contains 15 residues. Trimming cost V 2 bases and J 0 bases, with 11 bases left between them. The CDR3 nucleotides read TGCAGTGCTAGAAGGCAGCTAGTCTCTGGAAACACCATATATTTT. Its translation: CSARRQLVSGNTIYF.

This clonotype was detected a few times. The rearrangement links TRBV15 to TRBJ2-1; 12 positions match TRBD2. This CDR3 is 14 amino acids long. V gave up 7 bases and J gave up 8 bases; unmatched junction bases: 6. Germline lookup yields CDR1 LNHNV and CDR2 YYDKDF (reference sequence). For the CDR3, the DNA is TGTGCCACCAAAGGACTAGCGGGGTTGGATGAGCAGTTCTTC. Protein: CATKGLAGLDEQFF.